This paragraph covers one T cell receptor beta chain sequence. Its specificity is not known. The CDR3 runs to 12 residues. V dropped 5 bases and J dropped 4 bases, with 6 bases sitting between them. An Oncomine TCR Beta short-read assay was used to sequence the DNA from cultured CD4+ T cells. TCRdb reanalysed the PCR reads using MiXCR and keeps one entry per CDR3 protein. The sample holds fewer than 15,000 distinct CDR3 sequences, around 48% seen once. Treatment specified: approximately nine-day PBMC culture with coronavirus spike peptide pools or control peptides (ViraFEST assay). PBMCs were cultured at some 2.1 million per well with around 9.5 IU/ml IL-2 and 10 ug/ml peptide pools. The data were taken from a study of vaccination and CD4 T cells after COVID-19. About the study: Overlapping SARS-CoV-2, HCoV-NL63, HCoV-OC43 and HCoV-229E spike peptides stimulated the cells.

Sample: CD4+ T cells from blood, cultured in vitro. V usage is TRBV12-3 or TRBV12-4 and J usage is TRBJ1-3; D ambiguous. The source of this sequence is a human donor who had recovered from COVID-19. The CDR3 is CASSRMGNTIYF. The CDR3 region has the DNA TGTGCCAGCAGTCGTATGGGAAACACCATATATTTT.